The TCR beta chain described here comes from a study of regulatory T cells. General study points: Skewed V and J usage and few unique V-J pairs marked patient repertoires, most in Tregs. In CD3G-deficient patients, conventional CD4+ T cells were enriched for hydrophobic CDR3 residues at positions 6 and 7.

Germline V gene sequence: CDR1 GTSNPN, CDR2 SVGIG (reference sequence). V was shortened by 4 bases and J by 0 bases, with 19 bases between the two germline ends. The CDR3 consists of 17 residues. The primer mix had 52 TRBV and 13 TRBJ primers. Sequencing used immunoSEQ multiplex PCR; TCRdb keeps in-frame clones, though not all of them. This table has 25,000 to 35,000 clones, just under 95% appearing once. With regard to this clone: Its antigen is still unknown.

Autoimmunity was present in every CD3G-deficient patient, worse in two. Patients aged 2 to 39 years had fewer naive T cells. CD4+ T cells were divided by sorting: CD25-high CD127-low Tregs, CD25-low CD127-high conventional cells. This sequence originates from a young adult with CD3G deficiency. The sequenced sample consisted of conventional CD4+ T cells sorted from blood. The chain employs TRBV30 and TRBJ1-5; D possibly corresponds to TRBD1 (6 bases). CDR3 sequence: CAWTDSRGQLSNQPQHF. CDR3 in DNA: TGTGCCTGGACAGACTCCCGCGGACAGCTTAGCAATCAGCCCCAGCATTTT.